This T cell receptor beta chain was profiled in a study of early stage breast cancer tumors. For this clone: Its antigen remains unidentified.

Sequencing used immunoSEQ multiplex PCR; TCRdb keeps in-frame clones, though not all of them. This repertoire shows around 490 clones, 77% found once; its top ten account for over 15%. Trimming at V came to 4 bases and at J to 5 bases, leaving 9 bases not matched to a gene. Germline loops: CDR1 GTSNPN, CDR2 SVGIG (reference sequence). The CDR3 is made up of 14 amino acids. Study results and limitations: Compared with adjacent normal breast, tumors showed about 2.4-fold denser, more clonal T cells. Most shared enriched TCRB sequences were commonly generated ones.

The source is a person aged 40-50 years with breast cancer. The sequenced sample was normal breast tissue next to the tumor. V and J are TRBV30 and TRBJ2-3; 7 nucleotides align to TRBD2. The CDR3 is CAWTRGLVGDTQYF. The CDR3, as DNA: TGTGCCTGGACCCGAGGACTAGTCGGAGATACGCAGTATTTT.